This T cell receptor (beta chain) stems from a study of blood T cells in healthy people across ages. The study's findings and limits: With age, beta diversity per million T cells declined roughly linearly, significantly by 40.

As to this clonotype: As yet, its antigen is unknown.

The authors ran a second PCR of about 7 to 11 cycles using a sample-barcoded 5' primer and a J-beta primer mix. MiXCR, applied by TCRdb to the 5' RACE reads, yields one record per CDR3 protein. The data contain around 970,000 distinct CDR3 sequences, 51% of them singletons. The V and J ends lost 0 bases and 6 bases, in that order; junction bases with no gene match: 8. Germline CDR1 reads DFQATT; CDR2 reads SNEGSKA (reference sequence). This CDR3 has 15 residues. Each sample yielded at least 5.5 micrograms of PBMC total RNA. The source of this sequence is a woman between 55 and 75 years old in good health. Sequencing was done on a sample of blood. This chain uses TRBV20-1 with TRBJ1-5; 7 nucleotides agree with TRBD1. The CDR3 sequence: CSARDRQGRSQPQHF. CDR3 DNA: TGCAGTGCTAGAGATCGACAGGGTAGGAGTCAGCCCCAGCATTTT.